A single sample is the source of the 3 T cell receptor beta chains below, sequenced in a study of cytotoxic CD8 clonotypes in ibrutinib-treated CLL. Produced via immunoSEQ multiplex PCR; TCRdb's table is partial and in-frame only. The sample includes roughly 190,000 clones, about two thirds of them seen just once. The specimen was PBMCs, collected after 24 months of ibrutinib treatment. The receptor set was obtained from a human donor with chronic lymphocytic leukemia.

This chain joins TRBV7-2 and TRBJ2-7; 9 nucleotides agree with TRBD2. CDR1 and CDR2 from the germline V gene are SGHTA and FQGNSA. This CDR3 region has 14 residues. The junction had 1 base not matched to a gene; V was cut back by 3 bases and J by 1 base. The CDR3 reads CASSFAGGSYEQYF. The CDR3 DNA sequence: TGTGCCAGCAGCTTTGCGGGAGGGTCCTACGAGCAGTACTTC.

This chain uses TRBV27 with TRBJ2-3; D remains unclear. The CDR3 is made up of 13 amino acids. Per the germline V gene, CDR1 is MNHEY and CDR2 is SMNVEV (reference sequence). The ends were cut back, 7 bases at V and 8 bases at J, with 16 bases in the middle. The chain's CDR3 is CASKKPKKGTQYF. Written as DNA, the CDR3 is TGTGCCAGCAAAAAACCTAAGAAGGGTACGCAGTATTTT.

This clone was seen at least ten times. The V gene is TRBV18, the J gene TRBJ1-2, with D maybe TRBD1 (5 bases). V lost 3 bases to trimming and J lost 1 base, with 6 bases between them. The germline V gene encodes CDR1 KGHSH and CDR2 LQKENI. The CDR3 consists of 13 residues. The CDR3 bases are TGTGCCAGCTCACCGGGGGATAACTATGGCTACACCTTC. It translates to CASSPGDNYGYTF.